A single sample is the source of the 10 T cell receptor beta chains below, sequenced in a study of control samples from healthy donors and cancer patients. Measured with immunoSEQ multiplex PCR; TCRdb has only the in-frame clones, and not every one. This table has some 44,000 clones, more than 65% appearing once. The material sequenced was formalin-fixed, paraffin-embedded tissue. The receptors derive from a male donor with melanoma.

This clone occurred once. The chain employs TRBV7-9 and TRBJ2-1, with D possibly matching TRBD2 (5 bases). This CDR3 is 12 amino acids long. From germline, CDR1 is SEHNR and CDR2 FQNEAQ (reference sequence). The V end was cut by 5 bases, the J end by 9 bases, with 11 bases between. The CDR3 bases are TGTGCCAGCAGCCCGCTAGCCACTGAGCAGTTCTTC. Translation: CASSPLATEQFF.

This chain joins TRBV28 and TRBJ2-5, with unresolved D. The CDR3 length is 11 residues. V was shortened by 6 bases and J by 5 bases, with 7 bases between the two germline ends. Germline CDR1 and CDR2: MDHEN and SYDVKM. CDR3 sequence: CASRFGETQYF. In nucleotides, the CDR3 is TGTGCCAGCAGGTTTGGGGAGACCCAGTACTTC.

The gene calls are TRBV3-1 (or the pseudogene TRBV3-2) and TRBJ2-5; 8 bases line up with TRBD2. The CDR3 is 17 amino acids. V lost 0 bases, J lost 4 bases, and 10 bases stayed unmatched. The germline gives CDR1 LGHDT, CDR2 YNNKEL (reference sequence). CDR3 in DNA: TGTGCCAGCAGCCAAGATCTTGGTAGCGGGGTGGGAGAGACCCAGTACTTC. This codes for CASSQDLGSGVGETQYF.

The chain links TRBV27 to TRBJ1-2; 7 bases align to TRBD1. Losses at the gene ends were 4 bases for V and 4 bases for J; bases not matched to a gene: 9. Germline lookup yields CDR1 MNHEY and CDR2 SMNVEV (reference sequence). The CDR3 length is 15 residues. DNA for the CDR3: TGTGCCAGCAGTTACCGGATAGGGGGCGGCTATGGCTACACCTTC. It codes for CASSYRIGGGYGYTF.

CDR3 nucleotide sequence: TGCAGCGTTGTGTGGATTACTAGCACAGATACGCAGTATTTT. This translates into CSVVWITSTDTQYF. V usage is TRBV29-1 and J usage is TRBJ2-3, with no clear D. V lost 4 bases and J lost 0, with 11 bases in between. The CDR3 consists of 14 residues. Per germline, CDR1 SQVTM and CDR2 ANQGSEA.

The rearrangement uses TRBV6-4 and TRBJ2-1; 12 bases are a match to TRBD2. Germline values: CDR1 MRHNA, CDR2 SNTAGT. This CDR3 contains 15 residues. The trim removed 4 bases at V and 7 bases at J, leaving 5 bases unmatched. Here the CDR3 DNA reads TGTGCCAGCAGTGCCGGACTAGCGGGAATGAATGAGCAGTTCTTC. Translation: CASSAGLAGMNEQFF.

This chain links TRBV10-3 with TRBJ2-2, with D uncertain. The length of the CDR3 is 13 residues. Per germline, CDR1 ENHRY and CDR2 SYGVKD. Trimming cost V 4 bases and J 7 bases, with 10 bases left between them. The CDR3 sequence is CAISVDSHGELFF. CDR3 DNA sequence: TGTGCCATCAGTGTTGATAGTCACGGGGAGCTGTTTTTT.

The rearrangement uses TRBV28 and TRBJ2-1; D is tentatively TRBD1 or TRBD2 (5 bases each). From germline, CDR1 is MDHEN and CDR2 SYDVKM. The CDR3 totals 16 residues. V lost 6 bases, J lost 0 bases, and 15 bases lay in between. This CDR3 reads CASSPLGTVSYNEQFF. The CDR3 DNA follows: TGTGCCAGCAGCCCACTCGGGACGGTCTCCTACAATGAGCAGTTCTTC.

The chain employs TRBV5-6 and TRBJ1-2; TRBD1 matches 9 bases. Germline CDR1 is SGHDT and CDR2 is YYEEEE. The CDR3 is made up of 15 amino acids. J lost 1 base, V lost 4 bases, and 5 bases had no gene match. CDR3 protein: CASSNDRGNNYGYTF. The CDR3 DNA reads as TGTGCCAGCAGCAATGACAGGGGGAATAACTATGGCTACACCTTC.

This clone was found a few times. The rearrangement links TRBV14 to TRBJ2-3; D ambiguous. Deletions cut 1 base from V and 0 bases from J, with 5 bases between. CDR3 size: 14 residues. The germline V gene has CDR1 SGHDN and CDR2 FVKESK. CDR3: CASSQGGSTDTQYF. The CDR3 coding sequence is TGTGCCAGCAGCCAAGGGGGTAGCACAGATACGCAGTATTTT.